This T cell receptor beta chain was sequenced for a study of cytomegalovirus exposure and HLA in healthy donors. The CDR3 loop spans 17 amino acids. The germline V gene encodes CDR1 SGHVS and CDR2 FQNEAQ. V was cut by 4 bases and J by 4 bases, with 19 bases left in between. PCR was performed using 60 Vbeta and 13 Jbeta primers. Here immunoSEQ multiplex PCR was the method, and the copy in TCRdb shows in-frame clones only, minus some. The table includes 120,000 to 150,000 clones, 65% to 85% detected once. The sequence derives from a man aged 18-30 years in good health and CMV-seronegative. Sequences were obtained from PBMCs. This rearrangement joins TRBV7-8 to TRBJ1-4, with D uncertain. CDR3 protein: CASSYQVAGRDNEKLFF. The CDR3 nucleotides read TGTGCCAGCAGCTACCAGGTCGCCGGGAGGGATAATGAAAAACTGTTTTTT.